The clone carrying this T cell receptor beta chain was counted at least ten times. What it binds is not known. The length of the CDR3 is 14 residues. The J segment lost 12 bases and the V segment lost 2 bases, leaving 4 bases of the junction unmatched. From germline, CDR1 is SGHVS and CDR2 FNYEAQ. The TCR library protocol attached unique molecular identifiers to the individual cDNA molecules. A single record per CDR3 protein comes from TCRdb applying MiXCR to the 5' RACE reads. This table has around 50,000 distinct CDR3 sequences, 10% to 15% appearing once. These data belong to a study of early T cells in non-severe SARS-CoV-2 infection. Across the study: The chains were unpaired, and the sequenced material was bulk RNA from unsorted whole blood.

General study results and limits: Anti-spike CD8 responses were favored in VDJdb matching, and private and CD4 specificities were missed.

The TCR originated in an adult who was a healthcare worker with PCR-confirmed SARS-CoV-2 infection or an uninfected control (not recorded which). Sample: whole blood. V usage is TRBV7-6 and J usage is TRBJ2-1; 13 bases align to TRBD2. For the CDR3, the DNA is TGTGCCAGCAGCTTAACTAGCGGGGGGGGTTCGCAGTTCTTC. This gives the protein CASSLTSGGGSQFF.